A selection of T cell receptor beta chains follows, all from one sample in a study of cytomegalovirus exposure and HLA in healthy donors. Produced via immunoSEQ multiplex PCR; TCRdb's table is partial and in-frame only. The top ten clones hold 1.5% to 2.5% of a sample with around 120,000 clones, roughly 83% of them seen once. Sequencing input: PBMCs. The receptor source for this set is a man aged 18 to 29 in good health and CMV-seronegative. The CDR3 runs from the conserved cysteine through the conserved F or W. D genes are given only for firm matches. Some rows mark clone size as missing; the rest say once, few, many or name a class of expanded clone.

D,V,size,J,length,DNA,CDR3
.,TRBV4-3,few,TRBJ2-1,15,TGCGCCAGCAGCCAAGACCCGAGCTCCTACAATGAGCAGTTCTTC,CASSQDPSSYNEQFF
TRBD2,TRBV5-1,.,TRBJ2-7,14,TGCGCCAGCAGGGGAGGGACTATCTCCTACGAGCAGTACTTC,CASRGGTISYEQYF
.,TRBV4-3,once,TRBJ2-5,13,TGCGCCAGCAGCCAAGCGTCAGATGGGACCCAGTACTTC,CASSQASDGTQYF
TRBD1,TRBV27,.,TRBJ2-5,14,TGTGCCAGCAGTGGGGGACAGGGTGGAGAGACCCAGTACTTC,CASSGGQGGETQYF
.,TRBV7-2,.,TRBJ1-3,14,TGTGCCAGCAGCTGGACAGCGGACAGAAACACCATATATTTT,CASSWTADRNTIYF
TRBD1,TRBV7-6,.,TRBJ1-2,15,TGTGCCAGCAGCTTACAGGGGGGATCTAACTATGGCTACACCTTC,CASSLQGGSNYGYTF
TRBD2,TRBV11-1,.,TRBJ2-1,15,TGTGCCAGCAGCTTTAGCGGGGGCGAAGTCCATGAGCAGTTCTTC,CASSFSGGEVHEQFF
TRBD1,TRBV18,.,TRBJ2-1,12,TGTGCCAGCTCAGGCACAGGGGACGCGCGGTTCTTC,CASSGTGDARFF
TRBD2,TRBV5-1,.,TRBJ2-1,15,TGCGCCAGCAGCAACTTAGCGGGAACTGACAATGAGCAGTTCTTC,CASSNLAGTDNEQFF
.,TRBV29-1,few,TRBJ1-5,12,TGCAGCGCAAGACAGGGCAATCAGCCCCAGCATTTT,CSARQGNQPQHF
.,TRBV5-6,.,TRBJ1-5,15,TGTGCCAGCAGCTTGGGTAGATATAGCAATCAGCCCCAGCATTTT,CASSLGRYSNQPQHF
TRBD2,TRBV28,.,TRBJ2-7,14,TGTGCCAGCAGCCGAGGACTAGCGGGAGACGAGCAGTACTTC,CASSRGLAGDEQYF
.,TRBV6-1,.,TRBJ1-5,15,TGTGCCAGCAGTGAAGAATATGGCTTCAATCAGCCCCAGCATTTT,CASSEEYGFNQPQHF
.,TRBV2,.,TRBJ2-5,13,TGTGCCAGCAGTGCAGGGATCCAAGAGACCCAGTACTTC,CASSAGIQETQYF
TRBD2,TRBV7-9,.,TRBJ2-7,16,TGTTCCAGCAGCCCCATACTAGCGGGGGGAACCTACGAGCAGTACTTC,CSSSPILAGGTYEQYF
.,TRBV19,.,TRBJ2-1,10,TGTGCCACCGGGTACAATGAGCAGTTCTTC,CATGYNEQFF
.,TRBV7-9,.,TRBJ1-2,17,TGTGCCAGCAGCCCAAACCCAGGGAGGAAGGGTAATGGCGGCTACACCTTC,CASSPNPGRKGNGGYTF
.,TRBV18,.,TRBJ1-6,15,TGTGCCAGCTCACCCTCGAGCAGGAATAATTCACCCCTCCACTTT,CASSPSSRNNSPLHF
TRBD1,TRBV25-1,.,TRBJ1-2,16,TGTGCCAGCAGTGACCCGACAGGGGGTTATAACTATGGCTACACCTTC,CASSDPTGGYNYGYTF
TRBD1,TRBV4-3,.,TRBJ2-7,15,TGCGCCAGCAGCCAAGATTGGCAGGGGGTCTACGAGCAGTACTTC,CASSQDWQGVYEQYF
.,TRBV5-6,few,TRBJ2-7,12,TGTGCCAGCAGCTTTACAGCTTACGAGCAGTACTTC,CASSFTAYEQYF
TRBD1,TRBV18,.,TRBJ1-2,15,TGTGCCAGCTCACCCCTCGTCGAGGGGGCAGGAGGCTACACCTTC,CASSPLVEGAGGYTF
.,TRBV9,once,TRBJ2-7,15,TGTGCCAGCAGCCCTCGGGGTAGCGGCGGCTACGAGCAGTACTTC,CASSPRGSGGYEQYF
.,TRBV30,once,TRBJ1-4,15,TGTGCCTGGAGTGGACTGACAGATTCGCGCGAAAAACTGTTTTTT,CAWSGLTDSREKLFF
.,TRBV7-9,.,TRBJ2-7,12,TGTGCCAGCAGCTTTACCCGGTACGAGCAGTACTTC,CASSFTRYEQYF
.,TRBV10-3,.,TRBJ1-3,16,TGTGCCATCAGTGAAGCCGGAGCGAGCTCTGGAAACACCATATATTTT,CAISEAGASSGNTIYF
TRBD2,TRBV6-6,.,TRBJ2-4,14,TGTGCCAGCAGTTCAAGCGGGAGAAAAAACATTCAGTACTTC,CASSSSGRKNIQYF
.,TRBV29-1,.,TRBJ2-1,11,TGCAGCGTTGTCCCTTACAATGAGCAGTTCTTC,CSVVPYNEQFF
TRBD2,TRBV7-8,.,TRBJ2-3,15,TGTGCCAGCAGCCCTACTAGCGGGAGCACAGATACGCAGTATTTT,CASSPTSGSTDTQYF
TRBD2,TRBV30,once,TRBJ2-5,14,TGTGCCTGGAGTGTTGGAGCGGGAGAAGAGACCCAGTACTTC,CAWSVGAGEETQYF
TRBD2,TRBV5-1,.,TRBJ2-1,16,TGCGCCAGTAGCTTTTTCGGGACTAGAGGCTCGAATGAGCAGTTCTTC,CASSFFGTRGSNEQFF
TRBD2,TRBV6-1,.,TRBJ2-7,15,TGTGCCAGCATTCCGGCTAGCGGGAGACCTTACGAGCAGTACTTC,CASIPASGRPYEQYF
TRBD1,TRBV30,.,TRBJ1-1,13,TGTGCCTGGGGGACAGGCCTGAACACTGAAGCTTTCTTT,CAWGTGLNTEAFF
.,TRBV6-5,once,TRBJ2-7,13,TGTGCCAGCAGTTTAGGGAGCTCCTACGAGCAGTACTTC,CASSLGSSYEQYF
TRBD1,TRBV7-6,.,TRBJ2-1,18,TGTGCCAGCAGCTTAGAAGGGGTGACAGGGAATTTTTACAATGAGCAGTTCTTC,CASSLEGVTGNFYNEQFF
TRBD2,TRBV5-1,.,TRBJ2-3,14,TGCGCCAGCAGCTCGGGACTAGTCGCAGATACGCAGTATTTT,CASSSGLVADTQYF
.,TRBV27,.,TRBJ1-3,16,TGTGCCAGCAGTTCCTCCGGAGTCGACTCTGGAAACACCATATATTTT,CASSSSGVDSGNTIYF
TRBD2,TRBV5-1,.,TRBJ2-1,16,TGCGCCAGCAGACCTTCTAGCGGGAGCTCCTACAATGAGCAGTTCTTC,CASRPSSGSSYNEQFF
TRBD1,TRBV7-7,once,TRBJ2-5,15,TGTGCTAGCAGCTCCCAAATAACAGGGGGAGAGACCCAGTACTTC,CASSSQITGGETQYF
.,TRBV6-6,.,TRBJ2-3,14,TGTGCCAGCAGTCAATTCTCGACGGGGGATACGCAGTATTTT,CASSQFSTGDTQYF